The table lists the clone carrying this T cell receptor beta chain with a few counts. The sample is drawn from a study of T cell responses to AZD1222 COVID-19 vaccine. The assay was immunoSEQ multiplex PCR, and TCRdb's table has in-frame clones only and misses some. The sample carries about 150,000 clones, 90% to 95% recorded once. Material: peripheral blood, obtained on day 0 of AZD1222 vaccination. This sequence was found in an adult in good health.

CDR3 amino acids: CASSLSGQTNTEAFF. In DNA, the CDR3 is TGCGCCAGCAGCTTGAGTGGACAGACTAACACTGAAGCTTTCTTT. This chain links TRBV5-1 with TRBJ1-1; maybe TRBD1 (6 bases). Germline V gene data show CDR1 as SGHRS and CDR2 as YFSETQ. The CDR3 loop spans 15 amino acids. Trimming took 1 base from V and 2 from J, leaving 12 bases between them.